Shown below are 23 T cell receptor beta chains from a single sample sequenced in a study of spatial heterogeneity in lung cancer. This sample's time point: sample taken at primary tumor resection. Which antigens these TCRs recognize remains unknown. MiXCR, applied by TCRdb to the 5' RACE reads, yields one record per CDR3 protein. This sample has approximately 15,000 distinct CDR3 sequences; 6.2% occur once, and the top ten carry 5.5% to 8%. Findings and caveats of the study: Mutation counts in tumors were tracked by counts of expanded intratumoral alpha and beta TCRs.

This material consisted of lung tumor tissue, taken at surgery. The receptors were sampled from a male donor with early-stage non-small cell lung cancer.

This clonotype came up many times. This beta chain represents an off-target read in a library built for alpha chains; its size is of limited meaning. The genes are TRBV5-1 and TRBJ1-4; no firm D call. The CDR3 has 14 amino acids. The germline gives CDR1 SGHRS, CDR2 YFSETQ. The V end lost 0 bases, the J end lost 4 bases, and 7 bases lay between the germline ends. This chain's CDR3 is CASSLGGVNEKLFF. DNA of the CDR3: TGCGCCAGCAGCTTGGGGGGAGTTAATGAAAAACTGTTTTTT. Supplemented by reference TRBV5-1 and TRBJ1-4, the full variable domain reads KAGVTQTPRYLIKTRGQQVTLSCSPISGHRSVSWYQQTPGQGLQFLFEYFSETQRNKGNFPGRFSGRQFSNSRSEMNVSTLELGDSALYLCASSLGGVNEKLFFGSGTQLSVL.

Comment on this clonotype: Found in a library prepared for alpha chains, this beta chain is an off-target read, and its abundance has little meaning. V and J are TRBV27 and TRBJ2-7; D gene uncertain. This CDR3 has 15 amino acids. V lost 8 bases to trimming and J lost 0 bases, with 17 bases between them. Per germline, CDR1 MNHEY and CDR2 SMNVEV (reference sequence). The CDR3 bases are TGTGCCAGCCTCACCTGGAAGGATAGCTCCTACGAGCAGTACTTC. Translation: CASLTWKDSSYEQYF.

The sample holds one count of this clonotype. This beta chain turned up in a library designed for alpha chains; as an off-target read, its abundance says little. The chain couples TRBV12-3 or TRBV12-4 to TRBJ1-5, with D perhaps matching TRBD1 (5 bases). The CDR3 spans 14 residues. Trimming cost V 6 bases and J 9 bases, with 18 bases left between them. CDR3 region: CASSLGTAGMPQHF. CDR3 in DNA: TGTGCCAGCAGCCTAGGGACTGCCGGGATGCCCCAGCATTTT.

This clonotype showed up just a few times. This beta chain represents an off-target read in a library built for alpha chains; its size is of limited meaning. The chain carries TRBV11-2 and TRBJ2-7, with 8 bases aligning to TRBD1. Per germline, CDR1 SGHAT and CDR2 FQNNGV. This CDR3 is 16 amino acids long. J was trimmed by 6 bases and V by 0 bases; bases with no gene match: 10. CDR3: CASSLDSGTGRREQYF. CDR3 nucleotides: TGTGCCAGCAGCTTAGACTCCGGGACAGGCAGGCGCGAGCAGTACTTC.

On this clonotype itself: One end of the junction does not line up with germline, which may come from a read error. With the library built for alpha chains, this beta chain is off target and its frequency is not meaningful. The J gene is TRBJ2-7, the V gene TRBV7-2; D possibly corresponds to TRBD2 (6 bases). Germline CDR1 and CDR2: SGHTA and FQGNSA. The CDR3 runs to 16 residues. The CDR3 here is CASSASSGGGGKPAHF. As DNA, the CDR3 is TGTGCCAGCAGCGCCTCCTCAGGCGGAGGAGGGAAGCCGGCACACTTC.

This clonotype was observed at least ten times. This beta chain is an off-target read within a library intended for alpha chains, so its frequency means little. The chain couples TRBV7-8 to TRBJ2-1; 12 bases map to TRBD2. Germline V gives CDR1 SGHVS, CDR2 FQNEAQ. This CDR3 spans 15 amino acids. The V segment lost 4 bases and the J segment 2 bases; nucleotides outside the gene matches: 0. Here the CDR3 reads CASSWTSGTYNEQFF. CDR3 nucleotides: TGTGCCAGCAGCTGGACTAGCGGGACCTACAATGAGCAGTTCTTC.

By sample share, this clonotype is medium-sized. A library made for alpha chains picked up this beta chain off target, so its size means little. The chain joins TRBV14 to TRBJ2-1; 9 bases are shared with TRBD1. This CDR3 comprises 16 residues. The V and J ends lost 3 bases and 4 bases, in that order; junction bases with no gene match: 7. CDR1 is SGHDN, CDR2 FVKESK, per germline. As DNA, the CDR3 is TGTGCCAGCAGCCACTCCGGGACAGGGAAGTACAATGAGCAGTTCTTC. It yields the protein CASSHSGTGKYNEQFF.

Many counts were recorded for this clonotype. As an off-target read in a library built for alpha chains, this beta chain has a frequency of little significance. J is TRBJ1-6 and V is TRBV5-5, with D perhaps TRBD1 (5 bases). Per germline, CDR1 SGHKS and CDR2 YYEKEE (reference sequence). The CDR3 spans 15 residues. V was cut by 2 bases and J by 7 bases, with 13 bases left in between. In nucleotides, the CDR3 is TGTGCCAGCAGCTTTCGACAGAGGGAGAATTCACCCCTCCACTTT. Its protein product is CASSFRQRENSPLHF.

This clonotype appeared many times. This beta chain is off target for a library built for alpha chains, so its abundance means little. The chain links TRBV4-2 to TRBJ2-3, with D unclear. The CDR3 sequence is 17 residues long. The germline CDR1 and CDR2 sequences are LGHNA and YNFKEQ. Trimming cost V 0 bases and J 2 bases, with 15 bases left between them. In DNA form, the CDR3 reads TGTGCCAGCAGCCAAGATCGAAGGGCGGTGCTCACAGATACGCAGTATTTT. Translation: CASSQDRRAVLTDTQYF.

This clonotype showed up many times. A library made for alpha chains picked up this beta chain off target, so its size means little. V is TRBV4-1 and J is TRBJ2-1; 8 positions agree with TRBD2. In germline, CDR1 is MGHRA, CDR2 YSYEKL. The CDR3 consists of 15 residues. V shed 1 base, J shed 7 bases, and the junction held 6 bases outside the gene matches. The CDR3 protein is CASSQGPGGPNEQFF. CDR3 in DNA: TGCGCCAGCAGCCAAGGACCGGGAGGGCCGAATGAGCAGTTCTTC.

Ten or more counts support this clonotype. Within a library made for alpha chains, this beta chain is off target, and its count is uninformative. The chain uses TRBV10-3 and TRBJ2-3; no firm D call. CDR3 length: 15 amino acids. With 4 bases removed from V and 1 base from J, the gap between germline ends came to 12 bases. CDR1 ENHRY and CDR2 SYGVKD come from the germline V gene. The CDR3 DNA is TGTGCCATCAGTGCGGCTGCCTTTGGCACAGATACGCAGTATTTT. Translating it yields CAISAAAFGTDTQYF.

Ten or more counts support this clonotype. With the library built for alpha chains, this beta chain is off target and its frequency is not meaningful. The chain links TRBV12-3 or TRBV12-4 to TRBJ2-1; D possibly matches TRBD1 or TRBD2 (5 bases each). This CDR3 is built from 15 residues. Trimming stripped 6 bases from V and 4 bases from J, with 16 bases between. This CDR3 is CASRMGRRGYNEQFF. In DNA, the CDR3 is TGTGCCAGCAGGATGGGGCGACGGGGATACAATGAGCAGTTCTTC.

This clonotype ranks as medium-sized. This beta chain was picked up by a library intended for alpha chains and is off target, so its count carries little meaning. V usage is TRBV7-2 and J usage is TRBJ2-1; 10 bases are shared with TRBD2. The CDR3 spans 14 residues. Unmatched junction bases numbered 6, after V lost 9 bases and J lost 4 bases. The germline V gene has CDR1 SGHTA and CDR2 FQGNSA. CDR3 DNA sequence: TGTGCCAGTAAACGGACTAGCGGTTACAATGAGCAGTTCTTC. Its protein product is CASKRTSGYNEQFF.

This clonotype was observed many times. With the library built for alpha chains, this beta chain is off target and its frequency is not meaningful. The chain recombines TRBV6-6 with TRBJ2-7; 11 bases fit TRBD1. V gave up 6 bases and J gave up 4 bases; unmatched junction bases: 11. Germline-derived CDR1 and CDR2 are MNHNY and SVGAGI (reference sequence). The CDR3 runs to 16 residues. The CDR3 loop reads CASRKGGQGATYEQYF. In nucleotides, the CDR3 is TGTGCCAGCAGGAAGGGAGGACAGGGGGCGACGTACGAGCAGTACTTC.

To note about this clonotype: The library was designed around alpha chains, so this beta chain is a stray read whose abundance carries little weight. The rearrangement links TRBV6-6 to TRBJ2-7; tentatively, D is TRBD1 or TRBD2 (6 bases each). The CDR3 loop spans 16 amino acids. The germline CDR1 and CDR2 sequences are MNHNY and SVGAGI (reference sequence). The V gene lost 5 bases and the J gene lost 0 bases, with 17 bases spanning the gap. CDR3 in DNA: TGTGCCAGCAGTAAAATAGGAGGGACAAGCTCCTACGAGCAGTACTTC. Its translation: CASSKIGGTSSYEQYF.

This clonotype was counted ten times or more. A library prepared for alpha chains yielded this beta chain as an off-target read; its size is of little meaning. CDR3 sequence reads: CASSYGLDYVNEQFF. DNA of the CDR3: TGTGCCAGCAGTTACGGTTTAGACTACGTAAATGAGCAGTTCTTC. The V gene is TRBV6-5, the J gene TRBJ2-1, with a weak D call TRBD2 (5 bases). Germline values: CDR1 MNHEY, CDR2 SVGAGI. The CDR3 totals 15 residues. Deletions cut 2 bases from V and 7 bases from J, with 15 bases between.

This clonotype was counted ten times or more. This beta chain slipped into a library made for alpha chains as a stray read, so its size is not meaningful. The CDR3: CASSRTWDRFF. CDR3 DNA: TGTGCCAGCAGTCGGACCTGGGATCGGTTCTTC. The chain has TRBV28 and TRBJ2-1; D not certain. V was clipped by 5 bases and J by 15 bases, with 14 bases between them. CDR1 and CDR2 (germline): MDHEN, SYDVKM. This CDR3 has 11 residues.

Remarks on this clonotype: Little can be read into the size of this beta chain, an off-target read in a library designed for alpha chains. The rearrangement links TRBV2 to TRBJ2-3; 7 bases line up with TRBD2. The V gene's germline CDR1 is SNHLY and CDR2 FYNNEI. Losses at the gene ends were 4 bases for V and 1 base for J; bases not matched to a gene: 5. The CDR3 contains 15 residues. The CDR3 sequence is CASSVASGGTDTQYF. DNA for the CDR3: TGTGCCAGCAGTGTGGCTAGCGGAGGCACAGATACGCAGTATTTT.

This clonotype was recorded at least ten times. Because the library targeted alpha chains, this beta chain is an off-target read whose size means little. The genes are TRBV6-5 and TRBJ1-6; 10 bases line up with TRBD1. CDR3 size: 16 residues. Germline V gives CDR1 MNHEY, CDR2 SVGAGI. V lost 5 bases and J lost 8; bases outside the gene matches: 9. The CDR3 bases are TGTGCCAGCAGTCTCCGGGACAGGGGATTAGATTCACCCCTCCACTTT. Its translation: CASSLRDRGLDSPLHF.

This clonotype was recorded many times. The library was built for alpha chains, so this beta chain is an off-target read and its size means little. CDR3 residues: CASSQRGLVAGGRETQYF. The CDR3 nucleotides are TGTGCCAGCAGCCAGAGAGGGTTGGTAGCGGGAGGGCGAGAGACCCAGTACTTC. This chain links TRBV7-2 with TRBJ2-5; 11 bases match TRBD2. V lost 5 bases to trimming and J lost 4 bases; unmatched junction nucleotides: 15. The germline gives CDR1 SGHTA, CDR2 FQGNSA. The CDR3 loop spans 18 amino acids.

A note on this clonotype: In a library made to pick up alpha chains, this beta chain is a stray read with a size that means little. The DNA for the CDR3 is TGTGCCAGCAGCTTCCGACAGGCCTATGGCTACACCTTC. This sequence encodes CASSFRQAYGYTF. The rearrangement links TRBV5-6 to TRBJ1-2, with TRBD1 as a possible D gene (6 bases). From germline, CDR1 is SGHDT and CDR2 YYEEEE. This CDR3 region has 13 residues. Trimming pared 2 bases from V and 4 bases from J, leaving 9 bases between.

In this sample, this clonotype is large (0.1 to 1%). This beta chain is an off-target read within a library intended for alpha chains, so its frequency means little. The rearrangement joins TRBV3-1 to TRBJ1-6, with TRBD1 identical over 9 bases. Germline V CDR1 and CDR2: LGHDT, YNNKEL (reference sequence). J gave up 7 bases and V 3 bases, and 4 bases lay outside the gene matches. The CDR3 has 15 residues. CDR3 residues: CASSQDRGFNSPLHF. CDR3 nucleotides: TGTGCCAGCAGCCAGGACAGGGGATTCAATTCACCCCTCCACTTT.

This clonotype was counted ten times or more. Since the library was made to target alpha chains, this beta chain is a stray read and its abundance is not meaningful. The rearrangement joins TRBV7-2 to TRBJ2-3, with a possible D match to TRBD2 (5 bases). This CDR3 is 14 amino acids long. The germline V gene encodes CDR1 SGHTA and CDR2 FQGNSA. V dropped 6 bases and J dropped 4 bases, with 14 bases sitting between them. The CDR3 coding sequence is TGTGCCAGCAGTCTAGCTTACATAGCAGATACGCAGTATTTT. Its translation: CASSLAYIADTQYF.